The subject of this entry is one T cell receptor (beta chain). The antigen remains unidentified. This specimen belongs to a study of CXCR3-negative and CXCR3-positive naive CD8 T cells. General observations from the study: It was found that naive subsets had comparable surface CD5, and TCR strength was inferred from TRB CDR3 properties. Diversity in memory CD8+ cells fell much lower than the comparably high levels seen in both naive subsets. TRBV-TRBJ usage was alike in naive CXCR3-negative and CXCR3-positive cells but differed in memory cells.

Preparation of TRB cDNA libraries relied on 5' RACE carrying UMI labels. TCRdb re-analyzed the 5' RACE reads; it lists each CDR3 protein once, without DNA. This table holds around 41,000 distinct CDR3 sequences. Sequenced input: memory CD8+ T cells from blood. The source is a human donor in good health. Some clones in this sample may be carry-over from other donors' samples.

The chain's CDR3 is CASLGNTEAFF. The chain couples TRBV2 to TRBJ1-1. From germline, CDR1 is SNHLY and CDR2 FYNNEI. CDR3 length: 11 amino acids.